This T cell receptor (beta chain) was documented in a study of cytomegalovirus exposure and HLA in healthy donors. This table comes from immunoSEQ multiplex PCR, and its TCRdb copy is limited to in-frame clones, with some not included. This repertoire shows around 60,000 clones, about 93% found once; its top ten account for 3%. Germline V lookup: CDR1 SNHLY, CDR2 FYNNEI. There are 14 residues in the CDR3. Between the trimmed V and J ends, which lost 3 bases and 6 bases, there was a span of 14 bases. The TCR was taken from a man aged 18 to 29 in good health and CMV-seronegative. This chain uses TRBV2 with TRBJ1-2; D is uncertain. The material sequenced was PBMCs. CDR3 in amino acids: CASSERRDEDGYTF. For the CDR3, the DNA is TGTGCCAGCAGTGAGAGGAGGGATGAAGATGGCTACACCTTC.